This T cell receptor beta chain was captured by sequencing in a study of T cells after yellow fever vaccination. By 5'RACE template switching, TCR cDNA was produced, with a universal primer site and UMIs added in the process. Each CDR3 protein gets one entry after TCRdb re-called the 5' RACE reads with MiXCR. Here the sample spans 250,000 or so distinct CDR3 sequences, about 3.7% being singletons. The germline V gene has CDR1 DFQATT and CDR2 SNEGSKA (reference sequence). The CDR3 sequence is 14 residues long. V was shortened by 6 bases and J by 0 bases, with 13 bases between the two germline ends. This clonotype came up many times. Its specificity is unknown. Study observations and caveats: Abundant bulk-population clonotypes could contaminate the FACS-sorted repertoires. Few clonotypes appeared in both CD4 and CD8 compartments. In post-booster samples, most primary-vaccination clones reappeared (under 98% CD4, 88% CD8).

The receptor's source is a man between 18 and 35 years old who received the YFV17D yellow fever vaccine. The chain recombines TRBV20-1 with TRBJ2-3; the D is unclear. The sample here was PBMCs, taken 15 days after the yellow fever booster vaccination. The CDR3 nucleotides read TGCAGTGCGGTCGGCAGGCCAAGCACAGATACGCAGTATTTT. Protein: CSAVGRPSTDTQYF.